This TCR beta chain appears in the sequencing data of a study of PD-1 blockade in classical Hodgkin lymphoma. The CDR3 consists of 16 residues. In germline, CDR1 is SEHNR, CDR2 FQNEAQ (reference sequence). In this sample, this clone turned up once. The antigen remains unidentified. Libraries were prepared by immunoSEQ multiplex PCR; TCRdb keeps only in-frame clonotypes and omits some of them. Of around 17,000 clones detected, around 80% appear once; the ten largest clones hold around 1.9%. Study-wide findings and caveats: The CD4+ diversity rise by C4D1 was clearest in complete responders. Complete responders started with a diversity level that resembled newly diagnosed patients at baseline.

Time point described: cycle 4 day 1 (C4D1), after more than five weeks of nivolumab. All patients experienced relapse after autologous stem cell transplantation, and brentuximab vedotin exposure was variable. Thawed PBMCs yielded CD4+ T cells through magnetic negative selection. Best responses fell into complete response, partial response or progressive disease. The chain employs TRBV7-9 and TRBJ2-5, with no clear D. The end of the DNA is better explained by TRBJ2-7, so the J call may be wrong. This sample comprised CD4+ T cells from blood, obtained before the fourth cycle of nivolumab. This sequence originates from a human donor with classical Hodgkin lymphoma. The DNA for the CDR3 is TGTGCCAGCAGCCCTCCGGTGTGGTCGCGGAGCTACGAGCAGTACTTC. Residues: CASSPPVWSRSYEQYF.